This TCR beta chain was sequenced in a study of OX40 agonist ivuxolimab in advanced cancers. As for the study in general: Patients' therapy was ivuxolimab, an antibody that acts as an agonist of OX40 (CD134). Enrolled patients in dose escalation had cancers that were hepatocellular carcinoma, melanoma, renal cell or head and neck cancer.

The V gene's germline CDR1 is SGHAT and CDR2 FQNNGV. Trimming pared 5 bases from V and 3 bases from J, leaving 17 bases between. The CDR3 extends over 16 amino acids. TCRdb's copy holds only in-frame clones and misses some; the assay was immunoSEQ multiplex PCR. The table includes about 82,000 clones, less than 85% detected once. This rearrangement joins TRBV11-2 to TRBJ1-3; D uncertain. This TCR came from an adult with an advanced solid tumor such as melanoma, head and neck, liver or kidney cancer. The starting material was CD4+ or CD8+ T cells sorted from blood, obtained in a trial of the OX40 agonist ivuxolimab. Here the CDR3 reads CASSPDWASGGNTIYF. CDR3 sequence (DNA): TGTGCCAGCAGCCCAGATTGGGCTAGTGGTGGAAACACCATATATTTT.